This T cell receptor (beta chain) was obtained from a study of vaccination and CD4 T cells after COVID-19. Study context: Collection of post-COVID samples occurred a median 101 days after diagnosis, spanning a range of 35 to 161. In culture, cells were exposed to overlapping spike peptides from SARS-CoV-2, HCoV-NL63, HCoV-OC43 and HCoV-229E. General study findings and limits: With convalescent patients, a median approximately 86% of reactive clones emerged solely after vaccination.

This clonotype occurred a few times. The antigen is undetermined. Sequencing of cultured CD4+ T cell DNA used the Oncomine TCR Beta short-read assay. CD4+ T cells were cultured, and genomic DNA was extracted from them. TCRdb processed the PCR reads anew with MiXCR; each CDR3 protein has one entry. The top ten hold over 8.5% of the sample, which has 15,000 to 25,000 distinct CDR3 sequences, 45% to 70% seen once. Treatment indicated: approximately nine-day PBMC culture with coronavirus spike peptide pools or control peptides (ViraFEST assay). This clonotype was sampled from a human donor who had recovered from COVID-19. Specimen: CD4+ T cells from blood, cultured in vitro.

CDR3 amino acids: CASNKPTNYGYTF. CDR3 nucleotides: TGTGCCAGCAATAAACCGACTAACTATGGCTACACCTTC. The rearrangement joins TRBV6-2 or TRBV6-3 to TRBJ1-2; D is unresolved. The CDR3 loop spans 13 amino acids. Between the trimmed V and J ends, which lost 7 bases and 0 bases, there was a span of 9 bases. Germline V gene data show CDR1 as MNHEY and CDR2 as SVGEGT.